The next 27 T cell receptor beta chains were all read from a single sample in a study of cytomegalovirus exposure and HLA in healthy donors. The PCR had 60 Vbeta and 13 Jbeta primers. Assay used: immunoSEQ multiplex PCR; TCRdb lists only in-frame clones, some missing. The sample includes some 90,000 clones, approximately 70% of them seen just once. Sequencing was performed on PBMCs. These receptors were taken from a man aged 50 or older in good health and CMV-seronegative.

V usage is TRBV2 and J usage is TRBJ1-3; D not resolved. Trimming took off 7 bases at V and 0 bases at J, with 10 bases between the two ends. The CDR3 extends over 14 amino acids. CDR1 SNHLY and CDR2 FYNNEI come from the germline V gene. DNA of the CDR3: TGTGCCAGCAATAACGAGGGCTCTGGAAACACCATATATTTT. Its protein product is CASNNEGSGNTIYF. Full variable domain (outside the CDR3, taken from reference TRBV2 and TRBJ1-3): EPEVTQTPSHQVTQMGQEVILRCVPISNHLYFYWYRQILGQKVEFLVSFYNNEISEKSEIFDDQFSVERPDGSNFTLKIRSTKLEDSAMYFCASNNEGSGNTIYFGEGSWLTVV.

The rearrangement joins TRBV7-6 to TRBJ1-4; 9 bases line up with TRBD1. This CDR3 has 16 residues. After removal of 0 bases from V and 8 bases from J, the junction contained 7 bases not matched to a gene. Per germline, CDR1 SGHVS and CDR2 FNYEAQ. CDR3 nucleotide sequence: TGTGCCAGCAGCTTAGCTGGGGGACAGGGAGGAGAAAAACTGTTTTTT. Amino acids: CASSLAGGQGGEKLFF.

The V gene is TRBV10-3, the J gene TRBJ2-5; the D gene is possibly TRBD1 (6 bases). CDR1 is ENHRY, CDR2 SYGVKD, per germline. The V and J ends lost 6 bases and 0 bases respectively, with 17 bases between them. There are 16 residues in the CDR3. As DNA, the CDR3 is TGTGCCATCAGGGGGGATGTACAGGGTCACCAAGAGACCCAGTACTTC. It codes for CAIRGDVQGHQETQYF.

The chain employs TRBV29-1 and TRBJ1-6, with a possible D match to TRBD1 (5 bases). Trimming removed 8 bases from V and 0 bases from J, with 20 bases in between. The CDR3 totals 17 residues. Per germline, CDR1 SQVTM and CDR2 ANQGSEA. The CDR3 DNA follows: TGCAGCCCTTTGGAATCGGGGGTTAGCTCCTATAATTCACCCCTCCACTTT. Amino acids: CSPLESGVSSYNSPLHF.

This clone was seen more than once but under ten times. The chain employs TRBV2 and TRBJ1-1, with 8 bases lining up with TRBD1. This CDR3 is built from 13 residues. V shed 7 bases and J 5 bases; nucleotides not matched to a gene: 6. CDR1 and CDR2 (germline): SNHLY, FYNNEI. The CDR3 loop is CASTQGAGTEAFF. The CDR3 DNA reads as TGTGCCAGCACCCAGGGGGCAGGAACTGAAGCTTTCTTT.

There are a few counts of this clone. The chain uses TRBV20-1 and TRBJ2-5, with 9 bases aligning to TRBD1. Per the germline V gene, CDR1 is DFQATT and CDR2 is SNEGSKA (reference sequence). V dropped 3 bases and J dropped 12; count of bases not matched to a gene: 2. This CDR3 comprises 10 residues. The CDR3 sequence: CSASRDREYF. CDR3 nucleotide sequence: TGCAGTGCTAGCCGGGACAGGGAGTACTTC.

The rearrangement uses TRBV7-9 and TRBJ2-7, with 8 bases fitting TRBD1. V shed 1 base, J shed 3 bases, and the junction held 2 bases outside the gene matches. There are 14 residues in the CDR3. Germline V gives CDR1 SEHNR, CDR2 FQNEAQ (reference sequence). CDR3 residues: CASSLGGQGYEQYV. In DNA, the CDR3 is TGTGCCAGCAGCTTAGGTGGACAGGGCTACGAGCAGTACGTC.

The V gene is TRBV29-1, the J gene TRBJ1-1, with 7 nucleotides matching TRBD1. This CDR3 contains 13 residues. From germline, CDR1 is SQVTM and CDR2 ANQGSEA. With 5 bases clipped from V and 11 bases from J, the junction kept 14 bases outside the gene matches. CDR3 DNA sequence: TGCAGCGTTCGCCCCGATCCGGGACAGCAGGCTTTCTTT. Translation gives CSVRPDPGQQAFF.

CDR3 protein: CASSLRGNYGYTF. The CDR3 nucleotides are TGTGCCAGCAGCTTAAGAGGGAACTATGGCTACACCTTC. This chain connects TRBV13 to TRBJ1-2; D unresolved. The germline V gene encodes CDR1 PRHDT and CDR2 FYEKMQ (reference sequence). The CDR3 has 13 amino acids. V lost 2 bases and J 2 bases, leaving 6 bases between the germline ends.

The rearrangement joins TRBV7-2 to TRBJ1-1, with 7 bases fitting TRBD1. The germline gives CDR1 SGHTA, CDR2 FQGNSA. Losses at the gene ends were 5 bases for V and 7 bases for J; bases not matched to a gene: 7. This CDR3 region has 13 residues. CDR3 in amino acids: CASSQGTVIEAFF. In DNA form, the CDR3 reads TGTGCCAGCAGCCAAGGGACAGTAATTGAAGCTTTCTTT.

The chain couples TRBV5-1 to TRBJ2-5; 10 nucleotides agree with TRBD2. Germline V gene sequence: CDR1 SGHRS, CDR2 YFSETQ. Trimming took 0 bases from V and 3 from J; bases not matched to a gene: 2. This CDR3 is built from 15 residues. CDR3 sequence: CASSLAGTSEETQYF. The CDR3 DNA follows: TGCGCCAGCAGCTTGGCCGGGACTAGCGAAGAGACCCAGTACTTC.

The chain couples TRBV5-1 to TRBJ1-5; 7 bases map to TRBD1. Germline CDR1 reads SGHRS; CDR2 reads YFSETQ. Losses at the gene ends were 0 bases for V and 5 bases for J; bases not matched to a gene: 5. The CDR3 runs 15 residues. CDR3 sequence (DNA): TGCGCCAGCAGCTTGGAGGGACAGACCTATCAGCCCCAGCATTTT. Its translation: CASSLEGQTYQPQHF.

The rearrangement joins TRBV7-9 to TRBJ2-7; D remains ambiguous. The CDR3 contains 14 residues. Trimming removed 4 bases at V and 2 bases at J, with 12 bases between. Per the germline V gene, CDR1 is SEHNR and CDR2 is FQNEAQ (reference sequence). CDR3 sequence: CASSSLRQAYEQYF. The CDR3 bases are TGTGCCAGCAGCTCCCTCAGGCAAGCCTACGAGCAGTACTTC.

This clone appeared a single time. V and J are TRBV4-1 and TRBJ2-7; weak D call: TRBD2 (6 bases). V lost 2 bases, J lost 5 bases, and 19 bases lay in between. The CDR3 has 16 residues. Germline V gene data show CDR1 as MGHRA and CDR2 as YSYEKL. Here the CDR3 reads CASSQRIGGAVDEQYF. CDR3 sequence (DNA): TGCGCCAGCAGCCAAAGGATCGGGGGAGCGGTCGACGAGCAGTACTTC.

This clone was counted a few times. This sequence joins TRBV5-6 and TRBJ1-6; the match to TRBD1 covers 9 bases. Germline CDR1 reads SGHDT; CDR2 reads YYEEEE. V gave up 4 bases and J gave up 3 bases; unmatched junction bases: 2. The CDR3 covers 15 residues. CDR3 in DNA: TGTGCCAGCAGCGTGACAGGGGGCTATAATTCACCCCTCCACTTT. Its translation: CASSVTGGYNSPLHF.

The rearrangement joins TRBV18 to TRBJ1-2; D call uncertain. The V gene's germline CDR1 is KGHSH and CDR2 LQKENI. The CDR3 is 14 amino acids. V was cut by 3 bases and J by 6 bases, with 14 bases left in between. The CDR3 nucleotides are TGTGCCAGCTCACCCGACCTAGGCCAGCATGGCTACACCTTC. Its protein product is CASSPDLGQHGYTF.

This chain links TRBV27 with TRBJ2-2; perhaps TRBD2 as D (5 bases). Germline V gene lookup returns CDR1 MNHEY and CDR2 SMNVEV (reference sequence). Trimming pared 5 bases from V and 7 bases from J, leaving 20 bases between. There are 16 residues in the CDR3. The CDR3 coding sequence is TGTGCCAGCAGTCCCCTAGAAACGGGATTTGGCGGGGAGCTGTTTTTT. It codes for CASSPLETGFGGELFF.

The chain links TRBV5-1 to TRBJ2-5; no firm D call. This CDR3 is built from 15 residues. The V gene's germline CDR1 is SGHRS and CDR2 YFSETQ. Trimming left V 0 bases short and J 5 bases short, with 14 bases between. CDR3 loop: CASSLAPRKQETQYF. CDR3 sequence (DNA): TGCGCCAGCAGCTTGGCCCCAAGGAAACAGGAGACCCAGTACTTC.

The rearrangement uses TRBV30 and TRBJ2-2; D might be TRBD2 (6 bases). V was cut by 4 bases and J by 7 bases, with 16 bases left in between. This CDR3 has 14 residues. Germline assignment: CDR1 GTSNPN and CDR2 SVGIG (reference sequence). The CDR3 loop is CAWNFGDSIGELFF. The CDR3 nucleotides read TGTGCCTGGAACTTTGGGGACTCGATCGGGGAGCTGTTTTTT.

The chain combines TRBV4-2 with TRBJ2-3; D is possibly TRBD1 (6 bases). This CDR3 is 18 amino acids long. V lost 0 bases and J lost 2, with 18 bases in between. Germline values: CDR1 LGHNA, CDR2 YNFKEQ. The CDR3 here is CASSQDYRQTGPTDTQYF. The CDR3 DNA follows: TGTGCCAGCAGCCAAGATTATAGGCAGACAGGCCCCACAGATACGCAGTATTTT.

The chain has TRBV2 and TRBJ2-3; TRBD2 matches at 10 bases. CDR3 length: 14 residues. Germline trimming cut 7 bases from V and 1 base from J; bases unmatched to any gene: 2. CDR1 and CDR2 (germline): SNHLY, FYNNEI. In DNA form, the CDR3 reads TGTGCCAGCATAGCGGGGGGCCGCACAGATACGCAGTATTTT. Protein sequence: CASIAGGRTDTQYF.

This clone was counted a few times. V gene TRBV6-4 combines with J gene TRBJ2-3; TRBD2 matches 9 bases. With V trimmed by 5 bases and J by 3 bases, 3 bases remained unmatched. Germline V lookup: CDR1 MRHNA, CDR2 SNTAGT. The CDR3 covers 14 residues. In DNA form, the CDR3 reads TGTGCCAGCAGTCCTAGCGGGATTACAGATACGCAGTATTTT. Amino acids: CASSPSGITDTQYF.

V is TRBV4-2 and J is TRBJ1-5; 8 positions agree with TRBD1. V dropped 4 bases and J dropped 6; count of bases not matched to a gene: 8. Germline CDR1 LGHNA, CDR2 YNFKEQ. This CDR3 is 15 amino acids long. CDR3 amino acids: CASSLGAGGGQPQHF. The DNA for the CDR3 is TGTGCCAGCAGCCTCGGGGCAGGGGGCGGTCAGCCCCAGCATTTT.

This clone was detected once. The chain combines TRBV27 with TRBJ2-5, with a weak D call TRBD2 (5 bases). This CDR3 has 16 amino acids. Trimming cost V 0 bases and J 0 bases, with 11 bases left between them. The V gene's germline CDR1 is MNHEY and CDR2 SMNVEV (reference sequence). The CDR3 coding sequence is TGTGCCAGCAGTTTATCGTTACGGACTTACCAAGAGACCCAGTACTTC. It codes for CASSLSLRTYQETQYF.

The chain uses TRBV11-3 and TRBJ1-1; no definite D call. This CDR3 has 14 amino acids. Germline assignment: CDR1 SGHNT and CDR2 YENEEA. V was pared by 5 bases and J by 1 base, with 11 bases between. DNA for the CDR3: TGTGCCAGCAGCAACCCGACTGAGAACACTGAAGCTTTCTTT. This encodes CASSNPTENTEAFF.

V usage is TRBV28 and J usage is TRBJ1-2; TRBD1 matches 7 bases. With V trimmed by 2 bases and J by 2 bases, 8 bases remained unmatched. CDR3 size: 16 residues. Germline CDR1 MDHEN, CDR2 SYDVKM. Written as DNA, the CDR3 is TGTGCCAGCAGTTTAAAGGGGGCAGGGGGGAACTATGGCTACACCTTC. Protein product: CASSLKGAGGNYGYTF.

The chain links TRBV5-8 to TRBJ2-5; 16 bases map to TRBD2. V was pared by 4 bases and J by 5 bases, with 5 bases of the junction left unmatched. Germline V gene lookup returns CDR1 SGHTS and CDR2 YDEGEE. The CDR3 runs 16 residues. Here the CDR3 DNA reads TGTGCCAGCAGCCCGGGACTAGCGGGAGGGAGTGAGACCCAGTACTTC. Residues: CASSPGLAGGSETQYF.